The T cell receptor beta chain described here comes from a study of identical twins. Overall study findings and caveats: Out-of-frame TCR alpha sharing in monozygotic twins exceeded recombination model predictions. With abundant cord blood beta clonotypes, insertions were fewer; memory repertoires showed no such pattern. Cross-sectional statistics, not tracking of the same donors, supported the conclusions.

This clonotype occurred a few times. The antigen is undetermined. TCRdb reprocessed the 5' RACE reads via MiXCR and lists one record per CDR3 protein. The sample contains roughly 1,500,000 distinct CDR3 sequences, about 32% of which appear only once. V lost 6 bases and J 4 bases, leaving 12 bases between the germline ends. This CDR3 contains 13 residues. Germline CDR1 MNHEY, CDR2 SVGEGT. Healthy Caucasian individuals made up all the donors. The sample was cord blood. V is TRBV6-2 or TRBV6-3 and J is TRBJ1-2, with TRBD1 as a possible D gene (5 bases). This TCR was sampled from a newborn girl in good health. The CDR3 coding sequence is TGTGCCAGCAGCTACCGGGGGGTCTATGGCTACACCTTC. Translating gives CASSYRGVYGYTF.